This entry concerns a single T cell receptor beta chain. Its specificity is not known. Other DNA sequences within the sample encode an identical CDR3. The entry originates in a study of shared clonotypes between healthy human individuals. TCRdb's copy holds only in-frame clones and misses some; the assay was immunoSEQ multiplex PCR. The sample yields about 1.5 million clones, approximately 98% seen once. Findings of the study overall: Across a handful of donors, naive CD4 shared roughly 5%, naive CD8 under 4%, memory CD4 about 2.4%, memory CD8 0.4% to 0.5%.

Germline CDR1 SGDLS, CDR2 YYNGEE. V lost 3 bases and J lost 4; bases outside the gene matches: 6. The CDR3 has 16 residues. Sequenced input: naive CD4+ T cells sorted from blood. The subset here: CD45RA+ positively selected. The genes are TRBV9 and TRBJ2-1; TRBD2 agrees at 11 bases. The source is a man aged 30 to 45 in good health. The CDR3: CASSALGLAVYNEQFF. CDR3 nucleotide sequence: TGTGCCAGCAGCGCCCTGGGACTAGCGGTTTACAATGAGCAGTTCTTC.